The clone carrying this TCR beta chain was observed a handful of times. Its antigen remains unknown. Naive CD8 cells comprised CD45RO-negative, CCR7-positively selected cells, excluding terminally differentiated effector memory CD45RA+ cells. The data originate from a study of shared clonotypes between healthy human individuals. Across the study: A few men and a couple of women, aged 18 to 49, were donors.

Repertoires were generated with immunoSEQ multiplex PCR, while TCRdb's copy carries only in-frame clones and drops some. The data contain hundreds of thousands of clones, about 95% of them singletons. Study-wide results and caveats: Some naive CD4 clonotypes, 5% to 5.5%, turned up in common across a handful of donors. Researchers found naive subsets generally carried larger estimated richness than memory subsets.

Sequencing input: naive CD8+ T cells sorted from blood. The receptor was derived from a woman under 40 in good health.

CDR3 coding DNA: TGTGCCAGCAGCTTGGTGGGTCGGAGCGAGCAGTACTTC. Protein product: CASSLVGRSEQYF. The rearrangement links TRBV5-6 to TRBJ2-7; D ambiguous. Germline CDR1 is SGHDT and CDR2 is YYEEEE. V lost 0 bases, J lost 6 bases, and 10 bases lay in between. This CDR3 is 13 amino acids long.